This T cell receptor (beta chain) was documented in a study of cytomegalovirus exposure and HLA in healthy donors. In regard to this clone: Its antigen is as yet unknown.

Both 60 Vbeta primers and 13 Jbeta primers went into the PCR. Here immunoSEQ multiplex PCR was the method, and the copy in TCRdb shows in-frame clones only, minus some. This sample's table has roughly 43,000 clones. Findings and limits, study-wide: HLA allele associations emerged for 17,000 or so TCR beta sequences in a later analysis, at 0.05 false discovery rate. The authors confirmed in vitro that a few CMV-associated chains were specific for CMV antigens. The authors later linked a missense DCLRE1C variant to TCR beta V- and J-gene trimming. Cytomegalovirus status was reportedly diagnosed by the classifier with high sensitivity and specificity.

The CDR3 contains 17 residues. J gave up 4 bases and V 3 bases, and 9 bases lay outside the gene matches. Germline V CDR1 and CDR2: SGHRS, YFSETQ. Specimen: PBMCs. This clonotype was obtained from a middle-aged woman in good health and CMV-seronegative. The rearrangement uses TRBV5-1 and TRBJ2-1; 11 bases agree with TRBD2. In DNA form, the CDR3 reads TGCGCCAGCAGCTCCTTACCGACTAGCGGGAATTACAATGAGCAGTTCTTC. Translated: CASSSLPTSGNYNEQFF.